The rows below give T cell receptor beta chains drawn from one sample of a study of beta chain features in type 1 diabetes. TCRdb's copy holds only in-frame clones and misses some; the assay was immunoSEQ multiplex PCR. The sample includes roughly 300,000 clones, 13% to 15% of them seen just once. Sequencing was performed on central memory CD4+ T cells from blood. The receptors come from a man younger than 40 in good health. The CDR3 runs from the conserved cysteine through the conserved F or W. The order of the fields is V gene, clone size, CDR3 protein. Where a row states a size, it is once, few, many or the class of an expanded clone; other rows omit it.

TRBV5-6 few CASSSFGYEQYF
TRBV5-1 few CASSFWGARETQYF
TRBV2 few CASKGTTTGSKQYF
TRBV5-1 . CASSPEASTDTQYF
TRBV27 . CASSFRGRNQPQHF
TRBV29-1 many CSVGSAGGSYNEQFF
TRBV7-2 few CASSLVGGTNTDTQYF
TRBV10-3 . CAISEGGQATQETQYF
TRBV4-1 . CASSQDAGLAGGLPDTQYF
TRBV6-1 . CASSASSGRAYEQFF
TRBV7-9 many CASSRPSTDTQYF
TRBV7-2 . CASSLEFRSSYNEQFF
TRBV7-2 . CASSQESSYNEQFF
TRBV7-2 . CASSFTPADTQYF
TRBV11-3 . CASSPGRVADTQYF
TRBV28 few CASSFHEKGTAKAFF